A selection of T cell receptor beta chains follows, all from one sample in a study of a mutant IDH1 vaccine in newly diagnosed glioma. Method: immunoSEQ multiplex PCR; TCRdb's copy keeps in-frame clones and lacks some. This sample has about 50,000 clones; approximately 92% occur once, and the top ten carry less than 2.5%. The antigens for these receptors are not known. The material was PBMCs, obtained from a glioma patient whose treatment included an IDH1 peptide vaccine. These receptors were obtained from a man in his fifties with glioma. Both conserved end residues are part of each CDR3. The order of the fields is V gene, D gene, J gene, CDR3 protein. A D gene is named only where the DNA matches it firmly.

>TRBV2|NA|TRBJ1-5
CASSDGNQPQHF
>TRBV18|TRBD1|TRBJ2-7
CASSPPGTGGGEQYF
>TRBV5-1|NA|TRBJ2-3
CASSNAGQLDTQYF
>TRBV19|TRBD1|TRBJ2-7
CASSTGGYEQYF
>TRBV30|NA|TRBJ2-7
CAWDRDWQYF
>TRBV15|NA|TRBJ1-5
CATSRDGLWYQPQHF
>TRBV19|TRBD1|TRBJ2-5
CASSASGTVGTQYF
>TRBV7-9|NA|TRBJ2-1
CASSSEAGLHNEQFF
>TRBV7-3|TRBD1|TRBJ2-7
CASSFSGQADEQYF
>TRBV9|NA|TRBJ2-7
CASSVETGSSYEQYF
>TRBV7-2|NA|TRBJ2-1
CASSSPRGSGGNEQFF
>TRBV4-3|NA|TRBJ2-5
CASSQVAQETQYF
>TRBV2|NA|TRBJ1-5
CASSDRQGTFSPQHF
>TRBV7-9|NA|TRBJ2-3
CASSFNRRSDTQYF
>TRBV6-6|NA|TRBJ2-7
CASSYTERRYEQYF
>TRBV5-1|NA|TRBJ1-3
CASSLAATGNTIYF
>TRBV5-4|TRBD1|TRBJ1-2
CASGIEQGAKYGYTF
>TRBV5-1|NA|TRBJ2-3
CASSTRTDWGTQYF
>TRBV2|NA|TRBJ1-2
CASSAGRRGYTF
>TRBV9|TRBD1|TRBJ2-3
CASSADRSTDTQYF
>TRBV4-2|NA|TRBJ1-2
CASSQGRVGGADGYTF
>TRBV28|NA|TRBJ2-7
CASSSGVGYEQYF
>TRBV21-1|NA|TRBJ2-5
CASSKARGGETQYF
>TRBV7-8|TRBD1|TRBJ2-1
CASSLSRQGASNEQFF
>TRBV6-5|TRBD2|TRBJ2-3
CASSYSSSGVTDTQYF
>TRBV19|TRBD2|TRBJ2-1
CASSFSELAAYNEQFF